Presented here are 17 T cell receptor beta chains from one specimen sequenced in a study of blood T cell repertoires in COVID-19. Some clones are missing from TCRdb's copy, which holds only in-frame ones; the method was immunoSEQ multiplex PCR. The table includes 98,000 or so clones, 75% to 90% detected once. Material: peripheral blood. The receptors originated from a man in his fifties or sixties with COVID-19, enrolled during active disease.

The chain carries TRBV18 and TRBJ1-2; maybe TRBD1 (5 bases). From germline, CDR1 is KGHSH and CDR2 LQKENI. The CDR3 loop spans 14 amino acids. Between the trimmed V and J ends, which lost 3 bases and 8 bases, there was a span of 16 bases. CDR3 loop: CASSPAGLLEGYTF. In DNA form, the CDR3 reads TGTGCCAGCTCACCGGCAGGGTTGCTGGAGGGCTACACCTTC.

The chain uses TRBV7-9 and TRBJ2-3, with 7 bases aligning to TRBD1. V lost 3 bases, J lost 0 bases, and 3 bases stayed unmatched. Germline CDR1 SEHNR, CDR2 FQNEAQ (reference sequence). The CDR3 consists of 15 residues. The DNA of the CDR3 is TGTGCCAGCAGCTTCGGACAGGTTAGCACAGATACGCAGTATTTT. Translation: CASSFGQVSTDTQYF.

This sequence joins TRBV19 and TRBJ2-2, with a possible D match to TRBD1 (6 bases). The CDR3 length is 15 residues. Germline V gives CDR1 LNHDA, CDR2 SQIVND (reference sequence). V lost 7 bases, J lost 0 bases, and 12 bases lay in between. The CDR3 sequence is CASTRGGTNTGELFF. The CDR3 DNA follows: TGTGCCAGTACTCGAGGGGGAACGAACACCGGGGAGCTGTTTTTT.

This chain joins TRBV9 and TRBJ1-6; D not certain. Germline CDR1 reads SGDLS; CDR2 reads YYNGEE. This CDR3 has 17 amino acids. V dropped 3 bases and J dropped 0 bases, with 13 bases sitting between them. In DNA form, the CDR3 reads TGTGCCAGCAGCGCTTCGGGTTTAAGCTCCTATAATTCACCCCTCCACTTT. Protein: CASSASGLSSYNSPLHF.

The V call is TRBV11-2, the J call TRBJ2-5; 9 bases align to TRBD1. The CDR3 spans 15 residues. The J segment lost 2 bases and the V segment lost 5 bases, leaving 6 bases of the junction unmatched. Germline V lookup: CDR1 SGHAT, CDR2 FQNNGV. The CDR3 loop reads CASSPAGTGQETQYF. The DNA for the CDR3 is TGTGCCAGCAGCCCTGCGGGGACAGGGCAAGAGACCCAGTACTTC.

V is TRBV27 and J is TRBJ1-1; 8 nucleotides match TRBD1. The CDR3 is made up of 14 amino acids. Germline-derived CDR1 and CDR2 are MNHEY and SMNVEV (reference sequence). J lost 7 bases, V lost 3 bases, and 7 bases had no gene match. The CDR3, as DNA: TGTGCCAGCAGTTTTCGGGACAGGACCGTTGAAGCTTTCTTT. Its translation is CASSFRDRTVEAFF.

CDR3 sequence: CASSLAGVGNTIYF. CDR3 bases: TGTGCCAGCAGCTTGGCGGGGGTTGGAAACACCATATATTTT. The J gene is TRBJ1-3, the V gene TRBV5-4; possible D gene TRBD1, 5 bases. This CDR3 has 14 residues. Germline V gives CDR1 SGHNT, CDR2 YYREEE (reference sequence). V was clipped by 0 bases and J by 3 bases, with 7 bases between them.

The count of this clone is one. The chain carries TRBV6-1 and TRBJ2-7; TRBD1 agrees at 10 bases. Losses at the gene ends were 2 bases for V and 4 bases for J; bases not matched to a gene: 5. The CDR3 has 15 amino acids. The germline V gene encodes CDR1 MNHNS and CDR2 SASEGT. The CDR3 coding sequence is TGTGCCAGCAGTGAAAGGGGGACAGGGGCGTACGAGCAGTACTTC. It yields the protein CASSERGTGAYEQYF.

This clone was picked up one time. The chain uses TRBV27 and TRBJ1-4, with D tentatively TRBD1 (6 bases). From germline, CDR1 is MNHEY and CDR2 SMNVEV (reference sequence). This CDR3 is built from 15 residues. Trimming removed 0 bases at V and 4 bases at J, with 9 bases between. This chain's CDR3 is CASSLSTGVNEKLFF. CDR3 sequence (DNA): TGTGCCAGCAGTTTATCGACAGGAGTTAATGAAAAACTGTTTTTT.

The rearrangement joins TRBV6-5 to TRBJ1-2; 7 nucleotides line up with TRBD1. V gave up 6 bases and J gave up 7 bases; unmatched junction bases: 11. The CDR3 is 14 amino acids. Germline values: CDR1 MNHEY, CDR2 SVGAGI. DNA for the CDR3: TGTGCCAGCAGACTTTCCCCCGAGGGGGCTGGCTACACCTTC. Its protein is CASRLSPEGAGYTF.

This chain joins TRBV7-2 and TRBJ2-5; D remains unclear. Per the germline V gene, CDR1 is SGHTA and CDR2 is FQGNSA. V was cut by 5 bases and J by 5 bases, with 6 bases left in between. This CDR3 spans 11 amino acids. CDR3 sequence reads: CASSPLETQYF. The CDR3 DNA sequence: TGTGCCAGCAGCCCCCTGGAGACCCAGTACTTC.

V and J are TRBV7-6 and TRBJ2-7; 13 bases agree with TRBD2. Germline assignment: CDR1 SGHVS and CDR2 FNYEAQ. The CDR3 length is 18 residues. With 1 base clipped from V and 3 bases from J, the junction kept 9 bases outside the gene matches. The CDR3 DNA sequence: TGTGCCAGCAGCTTAGAGGGCAGGGGGACTAGCGGGGTCTACGAGCAGTACTTC. Encoded protein: CASSLEGRGTSGVYEQYF. The whole variable domain, filled in from reference TRBV7-6 and TRBJ2-7, reads GAGVSQSPRYKVTKRGQDVALRCDPISGHVSLYWYRQALGQGPEFLTYFNYEAQQDKSGLPNDRFSAERPEGSISTLTIQRTEQRDSAMYRCASSLEGRGTSGVYEQYFGPGTRLTVT.

This clone has just a few counts. The chain combines TRBV30 with TRBJ1-6; D is unresolved. The germline gives CDR1 GTSNPN, CDR2 SVGIG (reference sequence). This CDR3 comprises 13 residues. V lost 0 bases and J lost 4, with 4 bases in between. CDR3 loop: CAWSVQYNSPLHF. The CDR3 nucleotides read TGTGCCTGGAGTGTACAGTATAATTCACCCCTCCACTTT.

This chain links TRBV28 with TRBJ2-7; tentative D call: TRBD1 (5 bases). Trimming shortened V by 5 bases and J by 6 bases, and 20 bases separated the two germline ends. This CDR3 is built from 15 residues. Per germline, CDR1 MDHEN and CDR2 SYDVKM. The CDR3 spells CASSISTVLVGEQYF. The CDR3 DNA follows: TGTGCCAGCAGTATTTCGACAGTCCTAGTAGGCGAGCAGTACTTC.

The chain carries TRBV6-6 and TRBJ1-1, with D possibly being TRBD1 (6 bases). The V and J ends lost 3 bases and 4 bases respectively, with 12 bases between them. Germline CDR1 reads MNHNY; CDR2 reads SVGAGI (reference sequence). The CDR3 covers 14 residues. The CDR3 sequence: CASSYSQGITEAFF. As DNA, the CDR3 is TGTGCCAGCAGTTATTCGCAGGGGATCACTGAAGCTTTCTTT.

CDR3 sequence reads: CASSPVIGIRGLEKLFF. For the CDR3, the DNA is TGTGCCAGCAGCCCCGTCATCGGAATAAGGGGTTTGGAAAAACTGTTTTTT. J is TRBJ1-4 and V is TRBV7-8; maybe TRBD1 (5 bases). The CDR3 covers 17 residues. Trimming cost V 5 bases and J 8 bases, with 24 bases left between them. The germline V gene has CDR1 SGHVS and CDR2 FQNEAQ.

The chain combines TRBV19 with TRBJ1-1, with 7 bases aligning to TRBD1. The V segment lost 3 bases and the J segment 10 bases; nucleotides outside the gene matches: 11. Looked up from germline, CDR1 is LNHDA and CDR2 is SQIVND (reference sequence). The CDR3 totals 14 residues. The CDR3 region is CASSIDRAIRGAFF. The CDR3 DNA reads as TGTGCCAGTAGTATCGACAGGGCTATACGGGGAGCTTTCTTT.